This is a list of T cell receptor beta chains from one sample in a study of a mutant IDH1 vaccine in newly diagnosed glioma. Their specific antigens are unknown. Clones were read by immunoSEQ multiplex PCR, and TCRdb kept only the in-frame ones, dropping some. Among 50,000 to 70,000 clones listed, approximately 80% were seen once. The starting material was PBMCs, obtained from a glioma patient whose treatment included an IDH1 peptide vaccine. These receptors originate from a woman between 18 and 29 years old with glioma. Some clones in this sample may be carry-over from other donors' samples. The CDR3 runs from the conserved cysteine through the conserved F or W. A D gene is named only where the DNA matches it firmly. Clone size is given for some rows only: seen once, a few or many times, or a class if the clone is expanded.

TRBV15	.	.	TRBJ1-5	TGTGCCACCAGCAGAGAAGGACAGACCTTAGTCGTGCCCCAGCATTTT	CATSREGQTLVVPQHF
TRBV4-1	.	.	TRBJ1-2	TGCGCCAGCAGCCAAGCAACAGCCTACTATGGCTACACCTTC	CASSQATAYYGYTF
TRBV5-1	few	TRBD1	TRBJ2-7	TGCGCCAGCAGCCCCTGGACAGGGGGCGAGCAGTACTTC	CASSPWTGGEQYF
TRBV2	.	TRBD2	TRBJ2-7	TGTGCCAGCAGTGAAGCGCTCAGCCCGGGACTAGATAAGTTC	CASSEALSPGLDKF
TRBV4-1	.	.	TRBJ1-1	TGCGCCAGCAGCCCCGGGACGGCGAACACTGAAGCTTTCTTT	CASSPGTANTEAFF
TRBV9	.	.	TRBJ1-6	TGTGCCAGCAGTACCGGGATATCCTATAATTCACCCCTCCACTTT	CASSTGISYNSPLHF
TRBV19	once	TRBD2	TRBJ2-1	TGTGCCAGTAGTATAGGCGGGGGGTACTACAATGAGCAGTTCTTC	CASSIGGGYYNEQFF
TRBV6-1	.	.	TRBJ1-2	TGTGCCAGCAGTACTTTTCGGGCAGATAACTATGGCTACACCTTC	CASSTFRADNYGYTF
TRBV6-8	.	.	TRBJ1-1	TGTGCCAGCAGTTACTCGACCGCCCTGGCTTTCTTT	CASSYSTALAFF
TRBV25-1	.	TRBD2	TRBJ2-2	TGTGCCAGCAGCCAAAGGACTAGCGGAAACACCGGGGAGCTGTTTTTT	CASSQRTSGNTGELFF
TRBV30	.	.	TRBJ1-1	TGTGCCTGGAGGGGACTTCTCACTGAAGCTTTCTTT	CAWRGLLTEAFF
TRBV6-1	.	.	TRBJ1-2	TGTGCCAGCAGTGAGGGACAACTCTATGGCTACACCTTC	CASSEGQLYGYTF
TRBV10-3	.	TRBD1	TRBJ1-2	TGTGCCATCAGCGGGACAGGGGAGATCTATGGCTACACCTTC	CAISGTGEIYGYTF
TRBV6-5	once	TRBD1	TRBJ2-1	TGTGCCAGCGCCCCGGGACAGAATTACAATGAGCGGTTCTTC	CASAPGQNYNERFF
TRBV19	.	.	TRBJ1-6	TGTGCCAGTAGTAGCCAGAATTATAATTCACCCCTCCACTTT	CASSSQNYNSPLHF
TRBV9	.	TRBD2	TRBJ2-7	TGTGCCAGCTCCTTAGCGGGGGAAGCCTACGAGCAGTACTTC	CASSLAGEAYEQYF
TRBV14	.	TRBD1	TRBJ1-2	TGTGCCAGCAGCCAAGACAGGGGGGTTTTGGACTATGGCTACACCTTC	CASSQDRGVLDYGYTF
TRBV5-4	.	.	TRBJ2-1	TGTGCCAGCAGCCTCCTCGGGTTAAACTACAATGAGCAGTTCTTC	CASSLLGLNYNEQFF
TRBV6-5	.	.	TRBJ1-2	TGTGCCAGCACCCGGGGGGCCCCCTATGGCTACACCTTC	CASTRGAPYGYTF
TRBV2	.	TRBD1	TRBJ2-5	TGTGCCAGCAGAGTTACAGGGGCCTACCAAGAGACCCAGTACTTC	CASRVTGAYQETQYF
TRBV7-8	.	TRBD1	TRBJ2-7	TGTGCCAGCAGCTTAGCCCACGACAGGGAATACGAGCAGTACTTC	CASSLAHDREYEQYF
TRBV5-4	.	TRBD2	TRBJ2-2	TGTGCCAGCAGCGCCGCGGGGGGGGCCACCGGGGAGCTGTTTTTT	CASSAAGGATGELFF
TRBV5-1	.	.	TRBJ1-2	TGCGCCAGCAGCCCCTCTTCAGGGTCTGGTTATGGCTACACCTTC	CASSPSSGSGYGYTF
TRBV27	.	TRBD1	TRBJ1-2	TGTGCCAGCACCTCCGGGATGTCGTCGACAGGGAGGTCTGGCTACACCTTC	CASTSGMSSTGRSGYTF
TRBV27	.	.	TRBJ1-6	TGTGCCAGCAGATTTCAGGGCCATAATTCACCCCTCCACTTT	CASRFQGHNSPLHF
TRBV27	few	.	TRBJ1-2	TGTGCCAGCAGTTTAAGGTGGGGAGACTATGGCTACACCTTC	CASSLRWGDYGYTF
TRBV18	.	TRBD1	TRBJ1-6	TGTGCCAGCTCACCGACCGGGACAGGGGTTAATTCACCCCTCCACTTT	CASSPTGTGVNSPLHF
TRBV19	few	.	TRBJ1-5	TGTGCCAGTGTGGGCGGTTGGGGTCAGCCCCAGCATTTT	CASVGGWGQPQHF
TRBV5-4	.	.	TRBJ1-1	TGTGCCAGCAGCTTGGCCATTCGAGGGACTGAAGCTTTCTTT	CASSLAIRGTEAFF
TRBV5-4	.	.	TRBJ1-2	TGTGCCAGCAGCTTGGTGCGGGGGGTGGAAGGCTACACCTTC	CASSLVRGVEGYTF
TRBV5-6	medium-sized	.	TRBJ1-4	TGTGCCAGCAGCTTGCCGGGAATGGGGGAAAAACTGTTTTTT	CASSLPGMGEKLFF